A single T cell receptor beta chain is shown here with its context. In the original analysis: The authors estimated nucleated cell counts from reference gene primer amplification. Repertoires were generated with immunoSEQ multiplex PCR, while TCRdb's copy carries only in-frame clones and drops some. V and J calls and clone size are those listed in that table; D and trimming were worked out from the DNA. This sample has more than 60,000 clones, with around 90% found just once. These data come from a study of blood T cell repertoires in COVID-19. As for the study in general: Collection of acute and convalescent COVID-19 samples took place in the United States, Italy and Spain. PBMCs, B-cell-depleted T cells, or T cells provided the cDNA or gDNA that made up the material.

The CDR3 spans 16 residues. CDR1 and CDR2 from the germline V gene are SGHTA and FQGNSA. The germline V and J ends were trimmed by 1 base and 2 bases, with 13 bases remaining between them. The rearrangement links TRBV7-2 to TRBJ2-3; D ambiguous. Sequencing used peripheral blood. The TCR sequence derives from a human donor in a cohort sampled during active COVID-19. CDR3 in amino acids: CASSLGVLRSTDTQYF. For the CDR3, the DNA is TGTGCCAGCAGCTTAGGAGTGTTGCGGTCCACAGATACGCAGTATTTT.